These 27 T cell receptor beta chains share one sample of origin, sequenced in a study of T cells in localized non-small cell lung cancer. Sequencing was performed with immunoSEQ multiplex PCR; in TCRdb, only in-frame clones are kept and a portion is missing. Among more than 25,000 clones listed, 88% were seen once. The starting material was peripheral blood, obtained before any cancer treatment. These receptors all stem from a female donor at least 60 years old with stage III squamous cell lung carcinoma.

This clone came up once. The chain recombines TRBV28 with TRBJ2-1; unclear D gene. The CDR3 is made up of 11 amino acids. V was pared by 2 bases and J by 5 bases, with 1 base between. Germline V gives CDR1 MDHEN, CDR2 SYDVKM. In DNA form, the CDR3 reads TGTGCCAGCAGTTTAAACAATGAGCAGTTCTTC. This codes for CASSLNNEQFF.

The J gene is TRBJ2-5, the V gene TRBV19, with D tentatively TRBD2 (5 bases). V was trimmed by 6 bases and J by 5 bases, leaving 10 bases between them. Germline assignment: CDR1 LNHDA and CDR2 SQIVND (reference sequence). This CDR3 region has 12 residues. The DNA of the CDR3 is TGTGCCAGTAGCCGGGGTAAGGAGACCCAGTACTTC. Translating gives CASSRGKETQYF.

The chain has TRBV19 and TRBJ1-5; D is possibly TRBD1 (5 bases). Trimming pared 6 bases from V and 2 bases from J, leaving 11 bases between. The germline CDR1 and CDR2 sequences are LNHDA and SQIVND (reference sequence). This CDR3 has 14 amino acids. The CDR3: CASRGDFGNQPQHF. The CDR3 nucleotides are TGTGCCAGTAGGGGGGATTTTGGCAATCAGCCCCAGCATTTT.

The V and J genes are TRBV28 and TRBJ2-3; D unclear. From germline, CDR1 is MDHEN and CDR2 SYDVKM. The CDR3 is made up of 17 amino acids. V shed 4 bases and J shed 0 bases, with 17 bases lying between them. The CDR3, as DNA: TGTGCCAGCAGTTCCCCTACCTACTCTCCCAGCACAGATACGCAGTATTTT. Its protein is CASSSPTYSPSTDTQYF.

The chain couples TRBV7-2 to TRBJ1-5; 7 nucleotides match TRBD1. The V gene end was trimmed by 2 bases and the J gene end by 5 bases; junction bases not matched to a gene: 0. From germline, CDR1 is SGHTA and CDR2 FQGNSA. The CDR3 runs to 13 residues. The CDR3 region is CASSLQGDQPQHF. CDR3 coding DNA: TGTGCCAGCAGCTTACAGGGGGATCAGCCCCAGCATTTT.

The chain combines TRBV10-1 with TRBJ2-3, with D maybe TRBD1 (5 bases). In germline, CDR1 is WNHNN, CDR2 SYGVQD (reference sequence). V gave up 5 bases and J gave up 5 bases, with 11 bases separating them. The CDR3 has 13 amino acids. CDR3 amino acids: CASSSRVRDTQYF. The CDR3 coding sequence is TGCGCCAGCAGTAGCAGGGTCAGAGATACGCAGTATTTT.

The chain uses TRBV6-5 and TRBJ2-7; maybe TRBD1 (6 bases). The CDR3 has 11 amino acids. Trimming left V 8 bases short and J 2 bases short, with 7 bases between. Germline CDR1 reads MNHEY; CDR2 reads SVGAGI. Written as DNA, the CDR3 is TGTGCCAGCCGACAGGCCTACGAGCAGTACTTC. Amino acid sequence: CASRQAYEQYF.

V is TRBV21-1 and J is TRBJ1-5. TRBV21-1 represents a pseudogene. The CDR3 covers 18 residues. The CDR3 nucleotides read TGTGCCAGCAGCAAAGCTTGTCCGACGCCATGGAGCAATCAGCCCCAGCATTTT. This codes for CASSKACPTPWSNQPQHF.

This rearrangement joins TRBV15 to TRBJ2-5; D gene ambiguous. Germline V lookup: CDR1 LNHNV, CDR2 YYDKDF (reference sequence). This CDR3 has 11 amino acids. V was cut by 5 bases and J by 5 bases, with 6 bases left in between. CDR3 DNA sequence: TGTGCCACCAGCGGCTCGGAGACCCAGTACTTC. Translating it yields CATSGSETQYF.

V is TRBV5-1 and J is TRBJ2-7; 16 bases agree with TRBD2. Germline V gives CDR1 SGHRS, CDR2 YFSETQ. This CDR3 is 19 amino acids long. Losses at the gene ends were 4 bases for V and 2 bases for J; bases not matched to a gene: 12. The CDR3 loop is CASSERPGLAGGLTYEQYF. The CDR3 coding sequence is TGCGCCAGCAGCGAACGACCGGGACTAGCGGGAGGGCTCACCTACGAGCAGTACTTC.

V usage is TRBV11-2 and J usage is TRBJ2-7, with D tentatively TRBD1 (6 bases). Per germline, CDR1 SGHAT and CDR2 FQNNGV. The CDR3 has 15 amino acids. Trimming pared 5 bases from V and 2 bases from J, leaving 16 bases between. This CDR3 is CASSPRDTLTYEQYF. DNA for the CDR3: TGTGCCAGCAGCCCCCGGGACACCTTGACCTACGAGCAGTACTTC. The whole variable domain, filled in from reference TRBV11-2 and TRBJ2-7, reads EAGVAQSPRYKIIEKRQSVAFWCNPISGHATLYWYQQILGQGPKLLIQFQNNGVVDDSQLPKDRFSAERLKGVDSTLKIQPAKLEDSAVYLCASSPRDTLTYEQYFGPGTRLTVT.

This clone has just one count. This chain joins TRBV6-9 and TRBJ2-7; 9 positions match TRBD2. The CDR3 extends over 15 amino acids. The germline V gene encodes CDR1 MNHGY and CDR2 SVAAGI. V lost 6 bases to trimming and J lost 2 bases; unmatched junction nucleotides: 8. As DNA, the CDR3 is TGTGCCAGCAGCCCATGGACTAGCGAGGCCTACGAGCAGTACTTC. As protein: CASSPWTSEAYEQYF.

V and J are TRBV14 and TRBJ2-1; 8 bases line up with TRBD1. The CDR3 is 15 amino acids. Germline CDR1 reads SGHDN; CDR2 reads FVKESK. The trim removed 6 bases at V and 4 bases at J, leaving 8 bases unmatched. CDR3 nucleotide sequence: TGTGCCAGCAGGGCCGGGACAGGCGCTTACAATGAGCAGTTCTTC. Translating it yields CASRAGTGAYNEQFF.

The chain couples TRBV27 to TRBJ2-7, with 10 bases that match TRBD1. This CDR3 has 15 residues. With V trimmed by 5 bases and J by 7 bases, 11 bases remained unmatched. CDR1 and CDR2 (germline): MNHEY, SMNVEV (reference sequence). DNA for the CDR3: TGTGCCAGCAGTCGGTCCGGGACAGGGGTCGGGGAGCAGTACTTC. It codes for CASSRSGTGVGEQYF.

V gene TRBV6-5 combines with J gene TRBJ1-2, with a weak D call TRBD1 (6 bases). This CDR3 comprises 15 residues. The V gene lost 4 bases and the J gene lost 5 bases, with 17 bases spanning the gap. Germline V gene lookup returns CDR1 MNHEY and CDR2 SVGAGI. The CDR3 DNA reads as TGTGCCAGCAGTTTGGGCAGGGGATTTCGGTATGGCTACACCTTC. Residues: CASSLGRGFRYGYTF.

J is TRBJ2-7 and V is TRBV5-5, with D perhaps TRBD1 (6 bases). Germline V CDR1 and CDR2: SGHKS, YYEKEE (reference sequence). There are 17 residues in the CDR3. V was trimmed by 0 bases and J by 0 bases, leaving 16 bases between them. CDR3 DNA: TGTGCCAGCAGCTTGGTATATTTTCCGGACAGCTCCTACGAGCAGTACTTC. Translating it yields CASSLVYFPDSSYEQYF.

The genes are TRBV5-1 and TRBJ2-7; D ambiguous. The CDR3 covers 13 residues. The V end lost 6 bases, the J end lost 5 bases, and 15 bases lay between the germline ends. Germline V gene sequence: CDR1 SGHRS, CDR2 YFSETQ. The CDR3 sequence: CASTLPGMDEQYF. In DNA, the CDR3 is TGCGCCAGCACCCTACCAGGTATGGACGAGCAGTACTTC.

V usage is TRBV19 and J usage is TRBJ2-2; tentative D call: TRBD1 (5 bases). Germline V CDR1 and CDR2: LNHDA, SQIVND (reference sequence). The CDR3 runs to 13 residues. Trimming took off 7 bases at V and 1 base at J, with 7 bases between the two ends. The CDR3 nucleotides are TGTGCCAGTATGCAGGGGAACACCGGGGAGCTGTTTTTT. It translates to CASMQGNTGELFF.

As concerns this clone: A junction end diverges from the germline sequence, so it may reflect a read error. The V call is TRBV10-3, the J call TRBJ1-3; D is ambiguous. The CDR3 is made up of 10 amino acids. Per germline, CDR1 ENHRY and CDR2 SYGVKD. Written as DNA, the CDR3 is TGTGCCACCCGTGGAAGCACCATATATTTT. Its protein product is CATRGSTIYF.

The rearrangement links TRBV19 to TRBJ1-5; possibly TRBD1 for D (5 bases). The ends were cut back, 9 bases at V and 0 bases at J, with 9 bases in the middle. Germline V lookup: CDR1 LNHDA, CDR2 SQIVND (reference sequence). The CDR3 sequence is 13 residues long. DNA for the CDR3: TGTGCCAGCAGGGTAACTAGCAATCAGCCCCAGCATTTT. It codes for CASRVTSNQPQHF. Looking up the rest from reference TRBV19 and TRBJ1-5 gives the full variable domain: DGGITQSPKYLFRKEGQNVTLSCEQNLNHDAMYWYRQDPGQGLRLIYYSQIVNDFQKGDIAEGYSVSREKKESFPLTVTSAQKNPTAFYLCASRVTSNQPQHFGDGTRLSIL.

This clone was detected only once. This chain links TRBV9 with TRBJ1-5; D not resolved. This CDR3 is built from 13 residues. V lost 2 bases and J lost 5, with 8 bases in between. CDR1 and CDR2 from the germline V gene are SGDLS and YYNGEE. The CDR3 spells CASSVMGDQPQHF. DNA for the CDR3: TGTGCCAGCAGCGTTATGGGTGATCAGCCCCAGCATTTT.

This chain uses TRBV19 with TRBJ1-2; D is perhaps TRBD1 (6 bases). V was trimmed by 6 bases and J by 4 bases, leaving 9 bases between them. The CDR3 runs to 12 residues. The germline V gene has CDR1 LNHDA and CDR2 SQIVND (reference sequence). CDR3 protein: CASRDSVYGYTF. CDR3 nucleotides: TGTGCCAGTAGGGACAGTGTCTATGGCTACACCTTC.

The chain links TRBV27 to TRBJ2-5; 8 nucleotides line up with TRBD1. CDR1 and CDR2 from the germline V gene are MNHEY and SMNVEV (reference sequence). The CDR3 sequence is 14 residues long. Losses at the gene ends were 5 bases for V and 5 bases for J; bases not matched to a gene: 7. The CDR3 sequence is CASSPRGQVETQYF. The CDR3 DNA is TGTGCCAGCAGTCCCAGGGGGCAGGTGGAGACCCAGTACTTC.

This chain uses TRBV18 with TRBJ2-7; 9 bases line up with TRBD1. This CDR3 is 15 amino acids long. The germline V gene encodes CDR1 KGHSH and CDR2 LQKENI. V dropped 4 bases and J dropped 3; count of bases not matched to a gene: 7. The CDR3 nucleotides read TGTGCCAGCTCACGCTCCGGACAGGGGTTCTACGAGCAGTACTTC. Its protein is CASSRSGQGFYEQYF.

The chain has TRBV28 and TRBJ2-5, with no clear D. CDR3 size: 12 residues. The ends were cut back, 7 bases at V and 1 base at J, with 7 bases in the middle. Germline CDR1 reads MDHEN; CDR2 reads SYDVKM. CDR3 nucleotide sequence: TGTGCCAGCACCCGGACCCAAGAGACCCAGTACTTC. Its translation: CASTRTQETQYF. The full variable domain, rest sourced from reference TRBV28 and TRBJ2-5, is DVKVTQSSRYLVKRTGEKVFLECVQDMDHENMFWYRQDPGLGLRLIYFSYDVKMKEKGDIPEGYSVSREKKERFSLILESASTNQTSMYLCASTRTQETQYFGPGTRLLVL.

The chain recombines TRBV5-1 with TRBJ1-1, with unresolved D. Trimming took off 6 bases at V and 0 bases at J, with 12 bases between the two ends. There are 14 residues in the CDR3. Per the germline V gene, CDR1 is SGHRS and CDR2 is YFSETQ. CDR3 sequence: CASKLSWVNTEAFF. DNA of the CDR3: TGCGCCAGCAAGTTAAGCTGGGTGAACACTGAAGCTTTCTTT.

The J gene is TRBJ2-7, the V gene TRBV19; perhaps TRBD2 as D (7 bases). The CDR3 totals 14 residues. Between the trimmed V and J ends, which lost 10 bases and 3 bases, there was a span of 19 bases. Germline V gene lookup returns CDR1 LNHDA and CDR2 SQIVND (reference sequence). The CDR3 loop is CAKREQAGHYEQYF. CDR3 bases: TGTGCCAAAAGAGAGCAAGCGGGACACTACGAGCAGTACTTC.